This T cell receptor (beta chain) was retrieved from a study of graft-versus-host responses after intestinal transplantation. Study context: Recipients had multivisceral, liver-intestinal, or isolated intestinal transplants. Once they had received anti-thymocyte globulin induction, all recipients took tacrolimus and steroids for approximately three years. Study observations and caveats: Investigators detected GvH clones in recipient marrow, with some emerging earlier in ileum or blood. Graft-donor T cell macrochimerism coincided with high graft-versus-host to host-versus-graft clonal ratios in allografts.

A note on this clone: Its antigen is unknown.

Assay: immunoSEQ multiplex PCR; the TCRdb copy retains only in-frame clones and omits some. The top ten clones hold approximately 5.5% of a sample with 80,000 to 95,000 clones, 85% to 95% of them seen once. Germline assignment: CDR1 LNHDA and CDR2 SQIVND (reference sequence). CDR3 size: 16 residues. The V and J ends lost 7 bases and 0 bases respectively, with 16 bases between them. The J gene is TRBJ1-5, the V gene TRBV19; D is perhaps TRBD1 (6 bases). The sequencing used unstimulated CD8+ T cells sorted from spleen or lymph node cells, collected before intestinal transplant. The receptor's source is a human donor who received an intestinal transplant. CDR3 sequence: CASKVGHQNSNQPQHF. The CDR3 bases are TGTGCCAGTAAGGTGGGACACCAAAATAGCAATCAGCCCCAGCATTTT.